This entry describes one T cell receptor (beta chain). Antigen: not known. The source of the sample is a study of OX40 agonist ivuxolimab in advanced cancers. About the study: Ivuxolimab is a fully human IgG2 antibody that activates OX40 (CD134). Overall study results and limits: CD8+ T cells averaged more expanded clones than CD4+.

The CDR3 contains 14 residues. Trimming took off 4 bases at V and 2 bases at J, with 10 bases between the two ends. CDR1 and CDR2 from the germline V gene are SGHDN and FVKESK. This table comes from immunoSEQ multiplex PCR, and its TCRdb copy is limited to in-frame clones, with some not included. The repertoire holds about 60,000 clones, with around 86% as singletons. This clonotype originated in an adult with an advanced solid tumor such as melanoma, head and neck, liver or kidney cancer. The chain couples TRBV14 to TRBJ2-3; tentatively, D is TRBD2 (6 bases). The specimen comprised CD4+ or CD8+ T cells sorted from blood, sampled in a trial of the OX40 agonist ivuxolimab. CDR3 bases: TGTGCCAGCAGCCGGGACTCGGCCACAGATACGCAGTATTTT. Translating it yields CASSRDSATDTQYF.